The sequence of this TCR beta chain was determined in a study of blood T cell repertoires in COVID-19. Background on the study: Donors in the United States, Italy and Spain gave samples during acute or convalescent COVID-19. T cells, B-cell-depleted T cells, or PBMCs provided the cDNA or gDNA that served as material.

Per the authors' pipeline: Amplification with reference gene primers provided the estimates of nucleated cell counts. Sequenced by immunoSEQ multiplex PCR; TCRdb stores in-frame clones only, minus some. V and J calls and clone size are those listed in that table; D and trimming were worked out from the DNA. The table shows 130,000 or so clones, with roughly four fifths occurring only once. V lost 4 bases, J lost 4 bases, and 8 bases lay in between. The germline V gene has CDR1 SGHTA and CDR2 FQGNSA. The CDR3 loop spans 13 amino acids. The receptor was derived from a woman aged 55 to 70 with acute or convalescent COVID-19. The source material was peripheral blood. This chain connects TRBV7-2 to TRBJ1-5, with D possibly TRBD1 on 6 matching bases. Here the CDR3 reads CASSWTENQPQHF. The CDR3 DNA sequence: TGTGCCAGCAGCTGGACAGAAAATCAGCCCCAGCATTTT.